This is a list of T cell receptor beta chains from one sample in a study of T-cell reconstitution after alpha-beta-depleted transplantation in children. TCRdb reprocessed the PCR reads with MiXCR, giving one entry per CDR3 protein. The repertoire consists of fewer than 550,000 distinct CDR3 sequences, with about an eighth occurring once and the leading ten covering roughly 15%. The sequencing used PBMCs, mostly from graft donor cells, collected 180 days after TCRalphabeta/CD19-depleted stem cell transplant. The receptors originated from a female patient aged 2-10 years who had a stem cell transplant for aplastic anemia, so the T cells may come from the graft donor. CDR3s include the opening cysteine and the closing phenylalanine or tryptophan. Fields, in order: D gene, J gene, V gene, clone size, CDR3 protein, CDR3 DNA. The D gene is left open where the match is weak. The size entry is marked missing in some rows and otherwise reads once, few, many or a size class.

>TRBD2|TRBJ2-3|TRBV20-1|.
CSATKGGLAGGTQYF
TGCAGTGCTACCAAGGGAGGGCTAGCGGGGGGTACGCAGTATTTT
>TRBD2|TRBJ2-1|TRBV29-1|few
CSVPPSGRAPNEQFF
TGCAGCGTGCCCCCTAGCGGGAGGGCCCCCAATGAGCAGTTCTTC
>TRBD1|TRBJ1-5|TRBV4-2|.
CASSQAGQGYSKNQPQHF
TGTGCCAGCAGCCAAGCGGGACAGGGCTACTCCAAAAATCAGCCCCAGCATTTT
>.|TRBJ2-1|TRBV20-1|few
CSAPYNEQFF
TGCAGTGCTCCTTACAATGAGCAGTTCTTC
>TRBD2|TRBJ2-1|TRBV29-1|.
CSVDVGLAGGNYNEQFF
TGCAGCGTTGATGTGGGGCTAGCGGGAGGGAACTACAATGAGCAGTTCTTC
>TRBD1|TRBJ2-3|TRBV7-8|.
CASSIRPVPGGLGDTQYF
TGTGCCAGCAGCATCCGGCCGGTCCCAGGGGGATTAGGGGATACGCAGTATTTT
>.|TRBJ2-1|TRBV7-3|few
CASRKDTYYNEQFF
TGTGCCAGCAGAAAGGACACTTACTACAATGAGCAGTTCTTC
>.|TRBJ1-6|TRBV28|.
CASSLPRSPLHF
TGTGCCAGCAGTTTACCCCGATCACCCCTCCACTTT
>.|TRBJ1-2|TRBV5-1|many
CASSLTGSYGYTF
TGCGCCAGCAGCTTGACAGGGAGCTATGGCTACACCTTC
>TRBD2|TRBJ2-1|TRBV6-1|.
CASRPTLAGGRDEQFF
TGTGCCAGCAGACCGACCTTAGCGGGAGGGAGGGATGAGCAGTTCTTC
>.|TRBJ2-2|TRBV7-8|once
CASSLAPAGLGELFF
TGTGCCAGCAGCTTAGCGCCGGCAGGTCTTGGGGAGCTGTTTTTT
>.|TRBJ2-2|TRBV29-1|many
CSVVNRNTGELFF
TGCAGCGTTGTGAACCGGAACACCGGGGAGCTGTTTTTT
>TRBD2|TRBJ2-3|TRBV12-3/TRBV12-4|few
CASLILTSGVSDTQYF
TGTGCCAGCTTAATACTCACTAGCGGGGTCTCAGATACGCAGTATTTT
>.|TRBJ2-1|TRBV9|few
CASSVDTGVVRNEQFF
TGTGCCAGCAGCGTAGATACGGGAGTGGTCAGGAATGAGCAGTTCTTC
>.|TRBJ1-1|TRBV18|.
CASSPSSPGRRMNTEAFF
TGTGCCAGCTCACCGAGTTCCCCGGGACGCCGTATGAACACTGAAGCTTTCTTT
>TRBD1|TRBJ1-1|TRBV6-1|many
CASRDRGEYLITEAFF
TGTGCCAGCAGAGACAGGGGCGAATATCTAATCACTGAAGCTTTCTTT
>.|TRBJ2-2|TRBV4-3|few
CASTYSGTLGTGELFF
TGCGCCAGCACCTACTCCGGGACCCTGGGCACCGGGGAGCTGTTTTTT
>TRBD2|TRBJ2-2|TRBV7-2|few
CASSLVGLAGNTGELFF
TGTGCCAGCAGCTTAGTGGGACTAGCGGGGAACACCGGGGAGCTGTTTTTT
>TRBD2|TRBJ2-1|TRBV9|few
CASSPRLAGGSPSSYNEQFF
TGTGCCAGCAGCCCCCGACTAGCGGGAGGGAGCCCCAGCTCCTACAATGAGCAGTTCTTC
>.|TRBJ2-7|TRBV29-1|few
CSVVHHEQYF
TGCAGCGTAGTTCACCACGAGCAGTACTTC
>.|TRBJ2-7|TRBV20-1|few
CSASGAYEQYF
TGCAGTGCTTCGGGGGCCTACGAGCAGTACTTC
>TRBD1|TRBJ2-5|TRBV25-1|.
CASSDRGLAETQYF
TGTGCCAGCAGTGACAGGGGGTTAGCGGAGACCCAGTACTTC
>TRBD1|TRBJ2-5|TRBV24-1|few
CATSDSGQGQETQYF
TGTGCCACCAGTGATTCCGGACAGGGGCAAGAGACCCAGTACTTC
>TRBD1|TRBJ1-6|TRBV28|few
CASSLPGQGSSPLHF
TGTGCCAGCAGTCTACCGGGACAGGGAAGTTCACCCCTCCACTTT
>TRBD1|TRBJ2-7|TRBV28|many
CASSFGTGRHEQYF
TGTGCCAGCAGTTTCGGGACAGGGCGCCACGAGCAGTACTTC
>TRBD1|TRBJ2-2|TRBV29-1|few
CSVAYRGRAGELFF
TGCAGCGTAGCATACAGGGGTAGAGCCGGGGAGCTGTTTTTT
>.|TRBJ2-5|TRBV12-3/TRBV12-4|few
CASSVLAAVQETQYF
TGTGCCAGCAGTGTCCTCGCGGCAGTCCAAGAGACCCAGTACTTC
>TRBD1|TRBJ1-5|TRBV28|many
CASSLLDRLSNQPQHF
TGTGCCAGCAGTTTATTGGACAGGCTGAGCAATCAGCCCCAGCATTTT
>.|TRBJ2-1|TRBV7-2|few
CASSYGGGTDGYNEQFF
TGTGCCAGCAGCTATGGTGGAGGGACGGACGGTTACAATGAGCAGTTCTTC
>.|TRBJ1-5|TRBV4-3|.
CASSQERGSSNQPQHF
TGCGCCAGCAGCCAAGAAAGGGGATCGAGCAATCAGCCCCAGCATTTT
>TRBD2|TRBJ2-7|TRBV10-3|many
CAISESRGAPREQYF
TGTGCCATCAGTGAGTCGCGGGGGGCGCCGAGGGAGCAGTACTTC
>TRBD1|TRBJ1-2|TRBV5-4|few
CASSWGQAIDYGYTF
TGTGCCAGCAGCTGGGGACAGGCTATAGACTATGGCTACACCTTC
>.|TRBJ2-1|TRBV7-6|.
CASSLLDGYNEQFF
TGTGCCAGCAGCTTACTGGACGGCTACAATGAGCAGTTCTTC
>.|TRBJ2-1|TRBV6-2/TRBV6-3|few
CASSYVGHEQFF
TGTGCCAGCAGTTACGTGGGGCACGAGCAGTTCTTC
>TRBD1|TRBJ1-2|TRBV12-3/TRBV12-4|many
CASSLVAGGYGYTF
TGTGCCAGCAGTTTAGTCGCAGGGGGCTATGGCTACACCTTC
>TRBD2|TRBJ2-1|TRBV9|many
CASSLLAGDSYNEQFF
TGTGCCAGCAGCCTCTTAGCGGGAGACTCCTACAATGAGCAGTTCTTC
>TRBD2|TRBJ2-3|TRBV11-1|.
CASSLSRGLADLTDTQYF
TGTGCCAGCAGCTTATCCCGCGGACTAGCGGATCTCACAGATACGCAGTATTTT
>TRBD2|TRBJ2-7|TRBV3-1|few
CASSQGTRGTYEQYF
TGTGCCAGCAGCCAAGGGACTAGGGGAACCTACGAGCAGTACTTC
>.|TRBJ2-3|TRBV7-8|.
CASSPFQPLTDTQYF
TGTGCCAGCAGCCCATTCCAGCCTCTCACAGATACGCAGTATTTT
>.|TRBJ2-1|TRBV14|few
CASSQDSGVLYNEQFF
TGTGCCAGCAGCCAAGATTCCGGGGTCCTCTACAATGAGCAGTTCTTC
>.|TRBJ2-3|TRBV7-6|.
CASSLDRALSDTQYF
TGTGCCAGCAGCTTAGACAGGGCCTTGTCAGATACGCAGTATTTT
>.|TRBJ1-5|TRBV6-4|.
CASSDSHISHLYSNQPQHF
TGTGCCAGCAGTGACTCACATATCAGTCACTTATATAGCAATCAGCCCCAGCATTTT
>.|TRBJ1-5|TRBV6-5|few
CASSYSGNSNQPQHF
TGTGCCAGCAGTTACTCGGGTAATAGCAATCAGCCCCAGCATTTT
>TRBD2|TRBJ2-3|TRBV25-1|few
CASSDGLAGPTDTQYF
TGTGCCAGCAGTGACGGACTAGCGGGACCCACAGATACGCAGTATTTT
>TRBD1|TRBJ2-3|TRBV18|.
CASSSQGPGTDTQYF
TGTGCCAGCTCATCACAGGGGCCCGGCACAGATACGCAGTATTTT
>.|TRBJ1-2|TRBV15|few
CATSRDHRNGYTF
TGTGCCACCAGCAGAGATCACAGGAATGGCTACACCTTC
>.|TRBJ2-7|TRBV7-9|.
CASSRRGVSPEQYF
TGTGCCAGCAGTAGAAGGGGGGTCTCTCCCGAGCAGTACTTC
>.|TRBJ2-1|TRBV24-1|few
CATSDMSPTDEQFF
TGTGCCACCAGTGATATGAGTCCTACGGATGAGCAGTTCTTC
>.|TRBJ2-5|TRBV7-2|few
CASSFIYQAPQETQYF
TGTGCCAGCAGCTTTATATATCAGGCCCCGCAAGAGACCCAGTACTTC
>TRBD1|TRBJ1-5|TRBV12-3/TRBV12-4|few
CASSPHRGGGQPQHF
TGTGCCAGCAGTCCTCACAGGGGCGGTGGTCAGCCCCAGCATTTT
>TRBD2|TRBJ2-7|TRBV4-2|few
CASSQQAGETYEQYF
TGTGCCAGCAGCCAACAAGCGGGAGAGACCTACGAGCAGTACTTC
>.|TRBJ1-2|TRBV5-1|.
CASSLAPNYGYTF
TGCGCCAGCAGCTTGGCCCCAAACTATGGCTACACCTTC
>.|TRBJ1-2|TRBV28|many
CASSLRAGLGDGYTF
TGTGCCAGCAGTTTACGCGCCGGACTCGGTGATGGCTACACCTTC